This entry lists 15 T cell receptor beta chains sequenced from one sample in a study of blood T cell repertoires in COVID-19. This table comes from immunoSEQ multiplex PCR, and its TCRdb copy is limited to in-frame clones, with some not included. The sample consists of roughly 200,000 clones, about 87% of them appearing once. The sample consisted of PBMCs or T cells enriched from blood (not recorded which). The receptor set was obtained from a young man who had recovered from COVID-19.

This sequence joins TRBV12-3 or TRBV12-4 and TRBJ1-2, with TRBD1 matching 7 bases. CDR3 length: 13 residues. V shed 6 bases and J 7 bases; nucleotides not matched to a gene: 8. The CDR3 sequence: CASRHRGLGGYTF. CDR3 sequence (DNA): TGTGCCAGCAGGCACAGGGGTTTGGGTGGCTACACCTTC.

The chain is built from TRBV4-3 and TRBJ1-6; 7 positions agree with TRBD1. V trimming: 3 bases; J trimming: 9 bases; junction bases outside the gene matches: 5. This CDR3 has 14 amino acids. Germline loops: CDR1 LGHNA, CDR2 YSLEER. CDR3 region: CASSQTGLGSPLHF. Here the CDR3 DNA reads TGCGCCAGCAGCCAGACAGGGTTAGGTTCACCCCTCCACTTT.

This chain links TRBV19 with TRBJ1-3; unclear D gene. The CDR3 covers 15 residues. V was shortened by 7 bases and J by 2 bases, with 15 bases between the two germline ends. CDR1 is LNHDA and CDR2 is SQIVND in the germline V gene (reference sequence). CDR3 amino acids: CASTPRVGPGNTIYF. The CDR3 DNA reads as TGTGCCAGTACCCCCCGAGTGGGCCCTGGAAACACCATATATTTT.

The CDR3 nucleotides are TGTGCCAGCAGCGTAGGACAGTTCTACGAGCAGTACTTC. This encodes CASSVGQFYEQYF. This chain connects TRBV7-8 to TRBJ2-7, with D possibly matching TRBD1 (6 bases). The CDR3 spans 13 residues. V was pared by 5 bases and J by 3 bases, with 11 bases between. Germline V gene data show CDR1 as SGHVS and CDR2 as FQNEAQ.

CDR3 sequence (DNA): TGTGCCAGCCCGTCCGGGACAGGCGTCAACACTGAAGCTTTCTTT. Translated: CASPSGTGVNTEAFF. The J gene is TRBJ1-1, the V gene TRBV28, with 8 bases fitting TRBD1. This CDR3 contains 15 residues. CDR1 and CDR2 from the germline V gene are MDHEN and SYDVKM. Unmatched junction bases numbered 10, after V lost 8 bases and J lost 2 bases. The whole variable domain, filled in from reference TRBV28 and TRBJ1-1, reads DVKVTQSSRYLVKRTGEKVFLECVQDMDHENMFWYRQDPGLGLRLIYFSYDVKMKEKGDIPEGYSVSREKKERFSLILESASTNQTSMYLCASPSGTGVNTEAFFGQGTRLTVV.

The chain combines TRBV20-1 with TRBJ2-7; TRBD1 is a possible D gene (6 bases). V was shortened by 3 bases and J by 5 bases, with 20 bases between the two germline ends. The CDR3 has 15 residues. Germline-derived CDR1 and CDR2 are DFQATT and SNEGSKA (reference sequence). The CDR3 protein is CSASDHNREIHEQYF. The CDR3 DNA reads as TGCAGTGCTAGTGACCATAACAGGGAAATCCACGAGCAGTACTTC.

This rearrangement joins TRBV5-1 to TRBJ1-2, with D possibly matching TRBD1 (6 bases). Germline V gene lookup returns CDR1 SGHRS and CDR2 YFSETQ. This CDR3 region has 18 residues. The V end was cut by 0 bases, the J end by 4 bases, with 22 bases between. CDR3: CASSLGRGGPLRSYGYTF. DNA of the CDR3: TGCGCCAGCAGCTTGGGCAGGGGCGGTCCCCTCCGGAGCTATGGCTACACCTTC.

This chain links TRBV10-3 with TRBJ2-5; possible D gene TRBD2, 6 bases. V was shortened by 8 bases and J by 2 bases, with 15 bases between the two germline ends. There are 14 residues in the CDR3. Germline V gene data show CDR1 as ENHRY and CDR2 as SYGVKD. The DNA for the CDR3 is TGTGCCATCTCTGGAGGGGCAAAACAAGAGACCCAGTACTTC. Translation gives CAISGGAKQETQYF.

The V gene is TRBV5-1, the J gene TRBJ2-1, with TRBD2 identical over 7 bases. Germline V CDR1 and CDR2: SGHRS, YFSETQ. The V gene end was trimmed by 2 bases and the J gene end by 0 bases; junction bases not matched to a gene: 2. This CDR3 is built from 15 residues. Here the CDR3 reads CASSFASGSYNEQFF. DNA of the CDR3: TGCGCCAGCAGCTTTGCTAGCGGCTCCTACAATGAGCAGTTCTTC.

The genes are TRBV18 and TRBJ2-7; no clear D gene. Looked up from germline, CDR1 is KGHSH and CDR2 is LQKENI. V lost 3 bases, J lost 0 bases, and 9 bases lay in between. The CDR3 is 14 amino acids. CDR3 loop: CASSPLAHSYEQYF. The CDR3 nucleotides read TGTGCCAGCTCACCCCTTGCGCACTCCTACGAGCAGTACTTC. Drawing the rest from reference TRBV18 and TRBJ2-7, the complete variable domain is NAGVMQNPRHLVRRRGQEARLRCSPMKGHSHVYWYRQLPEEGLKFMVYLQKENIIDESGMPKERFSAEFPKEGPSILRIQQVVRGDSAAYFCASSPLAHSYEQYFGPGTRLTVT.

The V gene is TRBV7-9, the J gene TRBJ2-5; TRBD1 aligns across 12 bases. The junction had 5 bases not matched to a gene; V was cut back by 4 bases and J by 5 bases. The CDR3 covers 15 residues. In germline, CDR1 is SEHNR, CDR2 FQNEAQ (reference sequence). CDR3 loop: CASSWDRGHVETQYF. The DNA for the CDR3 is TGTGCCAGCAGCTGGGACAGGGGGCATGTGGAGACCCAGTACTTC.

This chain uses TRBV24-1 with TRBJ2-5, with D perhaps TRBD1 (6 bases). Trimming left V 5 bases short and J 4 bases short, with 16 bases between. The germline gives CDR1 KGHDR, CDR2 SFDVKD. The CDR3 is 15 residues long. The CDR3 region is CATSGVFSGAETQYF. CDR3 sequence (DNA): TGTGCCACCAGTGGGGTCTTTTCAGGGGCAGAGACCCAGTACTTC.

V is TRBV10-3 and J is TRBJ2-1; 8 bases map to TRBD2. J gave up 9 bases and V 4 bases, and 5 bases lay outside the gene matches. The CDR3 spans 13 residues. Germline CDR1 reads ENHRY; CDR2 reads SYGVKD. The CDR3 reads CAISVEREFEQFF. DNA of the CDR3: TGTGCCATCAGTGTCGAGCGGGAGTTTGAGCAGTTCTTC.

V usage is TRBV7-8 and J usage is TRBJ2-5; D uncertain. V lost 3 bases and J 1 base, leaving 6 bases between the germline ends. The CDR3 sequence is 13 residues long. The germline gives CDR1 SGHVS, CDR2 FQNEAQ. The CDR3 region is CASSFQAQETQYF. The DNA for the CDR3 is TGTGCCAGCAGCTTTCAGGCCCAAGAGACCCAGTACTTC.

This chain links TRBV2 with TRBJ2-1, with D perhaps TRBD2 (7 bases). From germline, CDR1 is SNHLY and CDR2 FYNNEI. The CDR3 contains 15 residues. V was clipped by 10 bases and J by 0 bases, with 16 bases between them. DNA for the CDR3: TGTGCCACCCTCGAGGGGGGGGGCTCCTACAATGAGCAGTTCTTC. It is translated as CATLEGGGSYNEQFF.